A single sample gave rise to the 23 T cell receptor beta chains below, sequenced in a study of T cells in Graves' hyperthyroidism and ophthalmopathy. Researchers took RNA transcripts and amplified the TCR beta CDR3 regions from them. Carried out on the TCR CDR3, a first-round RT-PCR used the HTBI primer set. TCRdb independently ran MiXCR on the multiplex PCR reads; one entry per CDR3 protein. The sample includes 380,000 or so distinct CDR3 sequences, about 15% of them seen just once. Sequencing was done on a sample of blood. Every receptor here comes from a woman aged 30 to 39 with Graves' hyperthyroidism.

This clonotype was detected a few times. The rearrangement links TRBV6-1 to TRBJ2-5; maybe TRBD2 (6 bases). V lost 5 bases, J lost 13 bases, and 20 bases lay in between. The CDR3 totals 13 residues. Per the germline V gene, CDR1 is MNHNS and CDR2 is SASEGT. The CDR3 DNA sequence: TGTGCCAGCAGTCAACACCCGGGAGCCAAAGTGTACTTC. This codes for CASSQHPGAKVYF.

This clonotype was observed a few times. This sequence joins TRBV30 and TRBJ2-7; tentatively, D is TRBD2 (6 bases). V was shortened by 8 bases and J by 4 bases, with 18 bases between the two germline ends. This CDR3 has 13 amino acids. Germline V CDR1 and CDR2: GTSNPN, SVGIG (reference sequence). The CDR3 spells CANGGGFSYEQYF. The CDR3 nucleotides read TGTGCCAATGGAGGAGGGTTTTCGTACGAGCAGTACTTC.

The CDR3 here is CASSIFSGSRPGANVLTF. The CDR3 region has the DNA TGTGCCAGTAGTATATTTTCCGGGTCAAGACCTGGGGCCAACGTCCTGACTTTC. The V gene is TRBV19, the J gene TRBJ2-6; D unresolved. The CDR3 sequence is 18 residues long. Per the germline V gene, CDR1 is LNHDA and CDR2 is SQIVND (reference sequence). The V and J ends lost 2 bases and 2 bases respectively, with 16 bases between them.

This clonotype was observed a handful of times. This chain joins TRBV12-3 or TRBV12-4 and TRBJ2-5; 13 nucleotides agree with TRBD2. V lost 5 bases to trimming and J lost 5 bases; unmatched junction nucleotides: 2. The CDR3 is 14 amino acids. The DNA of the CDR3 is TGTGCCAGCAGTAGGACTAGCGGGAGTGAGACCCAGTACTTC. Translated, it gives CASSRTSGSETQYF.

The sample holds a few counts of this clonotype. The chain uses TRBV6-1 and TRBJ1-3; D gene ambiguous. The CDR3 length is 15 residues. Germline lookup yields CDR1 MNHNS and CDR2 SASEGT. V lost 5 bases and J 0 bases, leaving 11 bases between the germline ends. The CDR3 reads CASSLAEYSGNTIYF. The CDR3 bases are TGTGCCAGCAGTTTGGCGGAATACTCTGGAAACACCATATATTTT.

V is TRBV28 and J is TRBJ2-5; maybe TRBD1 (6 bases). There are 16 residues in the CDR3. The germline V gene has CDR1 MDHEN and CDR2 SYDVKM. The V end was cut by 3 bases, the J end by 4 bases, with 18 bases between. The CDR3 is CASSFGGWGQRETQYF. DNA of the CDR3: TGTGCCAGCAGTTTCGGTGGCTGGGGGCAGCGAGAGACCCAGTACTTC.

The V and J genes are TRBV27 and TRBJ2-3; no clear D gene. V was trimmed by 3 bases and J by 0 bases, leaving 10 bases between them. CDR1 is MNHEY and CDR2 is SMNVEV in the germline V gene (reference sequence). The CDR3 has 15 amino acids. The CDR3 reads CASSFTPSSTDTQYF. The CDR3 nucleotides read TGTGCCAGCAGTTTTACTCCCTCGAGCACAGATACGCAGTATTTT.

This clonotype has at least ten counts. This rearrangement joins TRBV20-1 to TRBJ1-5; D is uncertain. Trimming shortened V by 1 base and J by 5 bases, and 6 bases separated the two germline ends. The CDR3 consists of 12 residues. Germline V gene data show CDR1 as DFQATT and CDR2 as SNEGSKA (reference sequence). For the CDR3, the DNA is TGCAGTGCTAGAGCGCTCGATCAGCCCCAGCATTTT. This codes for CSARALDQPQHF.

V gene TRBV19 combines with J gene TRBJ1-2; D is ambiguous. V lost 5 bases and J lost 1, with 14 bases in between. Germline values: CDR1 LNHDA, CDR2 SQIVND (reference sequence). This CDR3 is 15 amino acids long. The CDR3 sequence is CASSSPGTFNYGYTF. CDR3 sequence (DNA): TGTGCCAGTAGTTCACCCGGTACCTTTAACTATGGCTACACCTTC. Full variable domain (outside the CDR3, taken from reference TRBV19 and TRBJ1-2): DGGITQSPKYLFRKEGQNVTLSCEQNLNHDAMYWYRQDPGQGLRLIYYSQIVNDFQKGDIAEGYSVSREKKESFPLTVTSAQKNPTAFYLCASSSPGTFNYGYTFGSGTRLTVV.

There are many counts of this clonotype. The gene calls are TRBV7-9 and TRBJ2-1, with D tentatively TRBD1 (5 bases). CDR1 is SEHNR and CDR2 is FQNEAQ in the germline V gene (reference sequence). This CDR3 has 15 amino acids. Trimming stripped 5 bases from V and 7 bases from J, with 18 bases between. CDR3 region: CASSLGLPHRNEQFF. The CDR3 nucleotides are TGTGCCAGCAGCCTTGGGCTACCCCACAGGAATGAGCAGTTCTTC. Based on the CDR3 plus reference TRBV7-9 and TRBJ2-1, the full variable domain is DTGVSQNPRHKITKRGQNVTFRCDPISEHNRLYWYRQTLGQGPEFLTYFQNEAQLEKSRLLSDRFSAERPKGSFSTLEIQRTEQGDSAMYLCASSLGLPHRNEQFFGPGTRLTVL.

This clonotype has at least ten counts. The V gene is TRBV12-5, the J gene TRBJ2-1; a possible D gene is TRBD1 (5 bases). This CDR3 is 16 amino acids long. Germline CDR1 LGHNT, CDR2 FRNRAP. V was trimmed by 0 bases and J by 4 bases, leaving 13 bases between them. The CDR3 DNA sequence: TGTGCTAGTGGTTTGGTATTGAGCAAGGGGTACAATGAGCAGTTCTTC. Protein: CASGLVLSKGYNEQFF.

The chain employs TRBV15 and TRBJ2-3; the match to TRBD2 covers 8 bases. Germline V gives CDR1 LNHNV, CDR2 YYDKDF (reference sequence). This CDR3 is 19 amino acids long. The trim removed 0 bases at V and 5 bases at J, leaving 16 bases unmatched. In DNA form, the CDR3 reads TGTGCCACCAGCAGAGATCCACAACTCGCCGGGACTAGTGAAGATACGCAGTATTTT. Protein sequence: CATSRDPQLAGTSEDTQYF.

In this sample, this clonotype turned up many times. The rearrangement uses TRBV2 and TRBJ1-3, with D tentatively TRBD1 (6 bases). Germline CDR1 reads SNHLY; CDR2 reads FYNNEI. The CDR3 has 14 residues. V was shortened by 5 bases and J by 2 bases, with 10 bases between the two germline ends. CDR3 protein: CASSTRGTGNTIYF. Here the CDR3 DNA reads TGTGCCAGCAGTACCAGGGGTACTGGAAACACCATATATTTT. Together with reference TRBV2 and TRBJ1-3, the CDR3 gives the full variable domain: EPEVTQTPSHQVTQMGQEVILRCVPISNHLYFYWYRQILGQKVEFLVSFYNNEISEKSEIFDDQFSVERPDGSNFTLKIRSTKLEDSAMYFCASSTRGTGNTIYFGEGSWLTVV.

Concerning this clonotype itself: It may be a read error: a sequence one base away is much more abundant. V and J are TRBV27 and TRBJ2-4; TRBD1 might be the D (5 bases). CDR1 is MNHEY, CDR2 SMNVEV, per germline (reference sequence). This CDR3 is built from 13 residues. The CDR3 sequence: CASSVGAKSIQYF. DNA of the CDR3: TGTGCCAGCAGTGTTGGGGCCAAAAGCATTCAGTACTTC.

This clonotype appeared a few times. At one of its ends the junction is not consistent with the germline gene, which may arise from a read error. V gene TRBV5-1 combines with J gene TRBJ2-7, with 9 bases identical to TRBD1. This CDR3 contains 16 residues. Germline CDR1 SGHRS, CDR2 YFSETQ. CDR3 nucleotides: TGCGCCAACAGCTTGGCCTCGGGGACAGGGACGTACGAGCAGTACTTC. This encodes CANSLASGTGTYEQYF.

This clonotype has at least ten counts. The chain links TRBV28 to TRBJ1-2; the D gene is possibly TRBD1 (5 bases). Germline loops: CDR1 MDHEN, CDR2 SYDVKM. This CDR3 is built from 13 residues. Trimming took 5 bases from V and 3 from J, leaving 10 bases between them. The CDR3 here is CASSQDTYYGYTF. In nucleotides, the CDR3 is TGTGCCAGCAGTCAGGACACCTACTATGGCTACACCTTC.

This clonotype was seen ten or more times. V gene TRBV11-1 combines with J gene TRBJ2-7; weak D call: TRBD1 (6 bases). V gave up 2 bases and J gave up 0 bases, with 14 bases separating them. Per germline, CDR1 SGHAT and CDR2 FQDESV (reference sequence). This CDR3 is 16 amino acids long. DNA of the CDR3: TGTGCCAGCAGCTTATCGGGCAGGGGCCTCTCCTACGAGCAGTACTTC. Its protein product is CASSLSGRGLSYEQYF.

V and J are TRBV13 and TRBJ2-3, with a weak D call TRBD1 (5 bases). Germline V gene sequence: CDR1 PRHDT, CDR2 FYEKMQ (reference sequence). Between the trimmed V and J ends, which lost 5 bases and 3 bases, there was a span of 15 bases. CDR3 length: 15 amino acids. The CDR3 bases are TGTGCCAGCAGCCTCTTCAGGGAAGAAACAGATACGCAGTATTTT. It encodes CASSLFREETDTQYF.

This clonotype showed up many times. The chain joins TRBV7-3 to TRBJ1-2; 9 bases match TRBD1. The CDR3 covers 14 residues. Germline CDR1 and CDR2: SGHTA and FQGTGA. V gave up 5 bases and J gave up 8 bases; unmatched junction bases: 9. CDR3 DNA: TGTGCCAGCAGCACAGGGGGCAAAGGTGTAGGCTACACCTTC. Translation: CASSTGGKGVGYTF.

This clonotype has at least ten counts. The chain joins TRBV12-3 or TRBV12-4 to TRBJ2-3; 12 positions match TRBD2. This CDR3 has 14 amino acids. With 6 bases clipped from V and 6 bases from J, the junction kept 4 bases outside the gene matches. The CDR3 here is CASRFTSGGDTQYF. In nucleotides, the CDR3 is TGTGCCAGCAGGTTTACTAGCGGGGGGGATACGCAGTATTTT.

This clonotype has a count of ten or more. V and J are TRBV6-2 or TRBV6-3 and TRBJ2-1; possible D gene TRBD2, 7 bases. Deletions cut 5 bases from V and 10 bases from J, with 18 bases between. In germline, CDR1 is MNHEY, CDR2 SVGEGT. The CDR3 extends over 14 amino acids. The CDR3 loop reads CASSPSRTRGEQFF. CDR3 bases: TGTGCCAGCAGTCCTTCCCGGACTAGGGGGGAGCAGTTCTTC.

This clonotype was observed a handful of times. The chain has TRBV27 and TRBJ2-7, with 8 bases that match TRBD2. The CDR3 spans 14 residues. Losses at the gene ends were 5 bases for V and 3 bases for J; bases not matched to a gene: 6. Looked up from germline, CDR1 is MNHEY and CDR2 is SMNVEV (reference sequence). Written as DNA, the CDR3 is TGTGCCAGCAGTCCACCTAGCGGGTTCTACGAGCAGTACTTC. Amino acid sequence: CASSPPSGFYEQYF.

Turning to this clonotype: A read error may be the cause here, since a much bigger clone is one base away. The chain recombines TRBV28 with TRBJ2-6; 14 bases fit TRBD2. Germline CDR1 and CDR2: MDHEN and SYDVKM. This CDR3 is 22 amino acids long. CDR3 nucleotide sequence: TGTGCCAGCAGTCGGCCCCGGGCTGTGACTAGCGGGAGGGCCTCTGGGGCCAACGTCCCGACTTTC. The encoded protein is CASSRPRAVTSGRASGANVPTF.